Listed below are T cell receptor beta chains from one sample, sequenced in a study of T-cell reconstitution after alpha-beta-depleted transplantation in children. TCRdb redid the calling of the PCR reads with MiXCR, one entry per CDR3 protein. The sample lists approximately 210,000 distinct CDR3 sequences; approximately 15% were seen once. The sample consisted of PBMCs from the stem cell graft donor, taken from the stem cell graft. Every receptor here comes from a human donor who donated a stem cell graft to a child with acute lymphoblastic leukemia. Each CDR3 is given with its conserved first and last residue. D genes are given only for firm matches.

D gene: TRBD2; J gene: TRBJ2-3; V gene: TRBV20-1; CDR3 protein: CSARPPTSGRAADTQYF
D gene: TRBD1; J gene: TRBJ1-1; V gene: TRBV19; CDR3 protein: CASSETPGTEPTEAFF
D gene: .; J gene: TRBJ2-1; V gene: TRBV20-1; CDR3 protein: CSVFLRAINPNEQFF
D gene: TRBD2; J gene: TRBJ2-2; V gene: TRBV7-8; CDR3 protein: CASSRLAGTAGELFF
D gene: .; J gene: TRBJ2-7; V gene: TRBV10-2; CDR3 protein: CASHDHGAAFYEQYF
D gene: .; J gene: TRBJ2-5; V gene: TRBV4-2; CDR3 protein: CASSQGGAQETQYF
D gene: .; J gene: TRBJ2-3; V gene: TRBV7-9; CDR3 protein: CASSLEGRAQYF
D gene: .; J gene: TRBJ1-3; V gene: TRBV12-3/TRBV12-4; CDR3 protein: CASSFSGNTIYF
D gene: TRBD1; J gene: TRBJ2-7; V gene: TRBV20-1; CDR3 protein: CSARTTRDSQQYF
D gene: .; J gene: TRBJ1-5; V gene: TRBV29-1; CDR3 protein: CSASQGYEDQPQHF
D gene: .; J gene: TRBJ1-2; V gene: TRBV25-1; CDR3 protein: CASSEGSDSANYGYTF